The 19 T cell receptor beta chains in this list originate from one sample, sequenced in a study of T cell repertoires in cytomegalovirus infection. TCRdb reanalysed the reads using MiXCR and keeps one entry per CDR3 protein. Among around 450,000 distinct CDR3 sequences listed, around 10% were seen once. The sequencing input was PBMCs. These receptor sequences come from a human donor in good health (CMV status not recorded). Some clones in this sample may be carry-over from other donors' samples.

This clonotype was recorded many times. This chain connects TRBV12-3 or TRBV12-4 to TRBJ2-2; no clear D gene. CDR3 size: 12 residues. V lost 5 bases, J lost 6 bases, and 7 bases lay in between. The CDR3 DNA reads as TGTGCCAGCAGTCCATCTCCCGGGGAGCTGTTTTTT. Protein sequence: CASSPSPGELFF.

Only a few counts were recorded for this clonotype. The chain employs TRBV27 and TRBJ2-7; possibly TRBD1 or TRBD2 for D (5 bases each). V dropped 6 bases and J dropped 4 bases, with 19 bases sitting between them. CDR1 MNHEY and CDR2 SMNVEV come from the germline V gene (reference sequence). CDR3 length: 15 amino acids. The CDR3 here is CASSPSRGAGYEQYF. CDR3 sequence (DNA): TGTGCCAGCAGCCCCTCTCGAGGGGCGGGTTACGAGCAGTACTTC.

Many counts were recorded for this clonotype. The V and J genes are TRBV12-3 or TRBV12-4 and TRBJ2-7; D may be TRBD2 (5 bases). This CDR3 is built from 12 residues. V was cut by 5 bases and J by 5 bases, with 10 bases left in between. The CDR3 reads CASSQAGDEQYF. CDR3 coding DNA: TGTGCCAGCAGTCAGGCCGGGGACGAGCAGTACTTC.

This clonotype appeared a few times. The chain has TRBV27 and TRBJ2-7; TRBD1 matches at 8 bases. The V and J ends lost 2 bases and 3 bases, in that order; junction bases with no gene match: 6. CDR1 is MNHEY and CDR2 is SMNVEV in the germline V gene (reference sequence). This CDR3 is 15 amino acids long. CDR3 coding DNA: TGTGCCAGCAGTTTACCGGGGACAGGATTCTACGAGCAGTACTTC. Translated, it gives CASSLPGTGFYEQYF.

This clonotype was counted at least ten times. This chain's CDR3 is CASSLVVGSGKTQYF. The CDR3 region has the DNA TGTGCCAGCAGCTTAGTTGTGGGAAGCGGGAAGACCCAGTACTTC. V is TRBV7-2 and J is TRBJ2-5; 7 nucleotides match TRBD2. The trim removed 1 base at V and 6 bases at J, leaving 8 bases unmatched. The CDR3 is made up of 15 amino acids. CDR1 SGHTA and CDR2 FQGNSA come from the germline V gene.

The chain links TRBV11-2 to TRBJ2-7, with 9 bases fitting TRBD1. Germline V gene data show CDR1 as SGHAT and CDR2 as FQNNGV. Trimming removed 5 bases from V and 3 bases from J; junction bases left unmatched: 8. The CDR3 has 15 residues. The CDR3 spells CASSHVRQGVYEQYF. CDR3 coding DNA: TGTGCCAGCAGCCACGTCAGACAGGGGGTCTACGAGCAGTACTTC.

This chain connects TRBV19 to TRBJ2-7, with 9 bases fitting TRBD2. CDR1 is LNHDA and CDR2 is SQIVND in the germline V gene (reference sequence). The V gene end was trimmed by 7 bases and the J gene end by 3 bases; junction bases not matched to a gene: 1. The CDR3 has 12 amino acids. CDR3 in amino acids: CASKREVYEQYF. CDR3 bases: TGTGCCAGTAAGCGGGAGGTCTACGAGCAGTACTTC.

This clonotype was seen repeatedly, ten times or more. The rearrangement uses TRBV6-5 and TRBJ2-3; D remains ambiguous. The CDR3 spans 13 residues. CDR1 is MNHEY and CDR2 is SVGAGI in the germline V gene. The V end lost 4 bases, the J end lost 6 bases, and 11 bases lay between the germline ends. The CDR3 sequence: CASSLRHPDTQYF. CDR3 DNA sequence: TGTGCCAGCAGTTTACGACACCCCGATACGCAGTATTTT.

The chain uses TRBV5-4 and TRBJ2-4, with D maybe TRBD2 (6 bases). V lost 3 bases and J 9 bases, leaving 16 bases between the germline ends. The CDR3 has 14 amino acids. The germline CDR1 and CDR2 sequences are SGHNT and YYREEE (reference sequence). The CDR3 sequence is CASSWGGPSGIQYF. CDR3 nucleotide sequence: TGTGCCAGCAGCTGGGGAGGACCGTCGGGCATTCAGTACTTC.

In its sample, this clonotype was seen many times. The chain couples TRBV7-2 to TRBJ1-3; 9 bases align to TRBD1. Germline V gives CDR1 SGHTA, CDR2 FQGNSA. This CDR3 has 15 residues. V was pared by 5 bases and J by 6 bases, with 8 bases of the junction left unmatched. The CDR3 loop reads CASSPRGQGTNTIYF. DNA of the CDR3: TGTGCCAGCAGCCCCCGGGGACAGGGAACAAACACCATATATTTT.

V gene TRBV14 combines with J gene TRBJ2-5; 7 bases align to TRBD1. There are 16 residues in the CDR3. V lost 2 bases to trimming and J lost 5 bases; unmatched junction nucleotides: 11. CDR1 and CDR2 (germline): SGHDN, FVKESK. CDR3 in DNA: TGTGCCAGCAGCCAAACCGGACGAGGGGGCGGGGAGACCCAGTACTTC. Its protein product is CASSQTGRGGGETQYF. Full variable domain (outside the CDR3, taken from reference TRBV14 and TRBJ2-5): EAGVTQFPSHSVIEKGQTVTLRCDPISGHDNLYWYRRVMGKEIKFLLHFVKESKQDESGMPNNRFLAERTGGTYSTLKVQPAELEDSGVYFCASSQTGRGGGETQYFGPGTRLLVL.

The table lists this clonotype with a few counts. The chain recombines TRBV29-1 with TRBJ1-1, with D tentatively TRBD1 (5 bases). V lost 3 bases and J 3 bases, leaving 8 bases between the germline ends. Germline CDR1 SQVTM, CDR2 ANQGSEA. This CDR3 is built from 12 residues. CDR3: CSVEGGDTEAFF. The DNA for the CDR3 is TGCAGCGTTGAGGGGGGAGACACTGAAGCTTTCTTT.

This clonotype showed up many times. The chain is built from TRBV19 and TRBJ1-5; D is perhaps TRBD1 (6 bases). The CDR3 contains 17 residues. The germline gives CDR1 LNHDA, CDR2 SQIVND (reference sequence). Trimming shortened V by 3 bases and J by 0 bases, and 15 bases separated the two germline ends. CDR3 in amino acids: CASSIGSRGYSNQPQHF. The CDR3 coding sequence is TGTGCCAGTAGTATTGGGTCCAGGGGATATAGCAATCAGCCCCAGCATTTT. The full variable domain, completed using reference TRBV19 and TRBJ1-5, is DGGITQSPKYLFRKEGQNVTLSCEQNLNHDAMYWYRQDPGQGLRLIYYSQIVNDFQKGDIAEGYSVSREKKESFPLTVTSAQKNPTAFYLCASSIGSRGYSNQPQHFGDGTRLSIL.

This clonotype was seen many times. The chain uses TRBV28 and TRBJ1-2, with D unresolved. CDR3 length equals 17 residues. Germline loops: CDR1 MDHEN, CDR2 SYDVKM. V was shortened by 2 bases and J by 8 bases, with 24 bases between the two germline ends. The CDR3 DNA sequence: TGTGCCAGCAGTTTACCCGTTCTCGGAAATTCTTATGACGGCTACACCTTC. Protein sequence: CASSLPVLGNSYDGYTF.

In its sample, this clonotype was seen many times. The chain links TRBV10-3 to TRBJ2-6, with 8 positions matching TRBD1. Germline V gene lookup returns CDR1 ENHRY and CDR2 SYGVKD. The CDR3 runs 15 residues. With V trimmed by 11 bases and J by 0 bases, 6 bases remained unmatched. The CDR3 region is CASTGVDSGANVLTF. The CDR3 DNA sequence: TGTGCCTCGACAGGGGTGGACTCTGGGGCCAACGTCCTGACTTTC.

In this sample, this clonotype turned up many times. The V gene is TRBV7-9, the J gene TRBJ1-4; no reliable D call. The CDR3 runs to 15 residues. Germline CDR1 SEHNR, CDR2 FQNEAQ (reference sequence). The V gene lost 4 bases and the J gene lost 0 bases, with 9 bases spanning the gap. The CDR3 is CASSWTESTNEKLFF. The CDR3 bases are TGTGCCAGCAGCTGGACCGAATCAACTAATGAAAAACTGTTTTTT. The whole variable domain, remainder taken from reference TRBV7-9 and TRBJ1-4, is DTGVSQNPRHKITKRGQNVTFRCDPISEHNRLYWYRQTLGQGPEFLTYFQNEAQLEKSRLLSDRFSAERPKGSFSTLEIQRTEQGDSAMYLCASSWTESTNEKLFFGSGTQLSVL.

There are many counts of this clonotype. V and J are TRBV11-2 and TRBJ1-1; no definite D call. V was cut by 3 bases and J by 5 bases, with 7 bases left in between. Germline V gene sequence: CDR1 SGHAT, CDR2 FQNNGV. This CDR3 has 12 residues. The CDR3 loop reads CASSFGGTEAFF. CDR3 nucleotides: TGTGCCAGCAGCTTTGGAGGAACTGAAGCTTTCTTT.

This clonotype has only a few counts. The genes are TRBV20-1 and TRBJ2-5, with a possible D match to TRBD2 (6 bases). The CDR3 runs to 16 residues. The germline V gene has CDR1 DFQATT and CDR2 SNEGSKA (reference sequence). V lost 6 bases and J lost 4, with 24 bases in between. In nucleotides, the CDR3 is TGCAGTGCCCAACTTGGGACTCAAAGGGTAGGAGAGACCCAGTACTTC. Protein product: CSAQLGTQRVGETQYF.

This CDR3 is CSARERGNNQPQHF. The CDR3 region has the DNA TGCAGTGCTAGAGAAAGGGGAAACAATCAGCCCCAGCATTTT. The chain is built from TRBV20-1 and TRBJ1-5; D perhaps matches TRBD1 (5 bases). The V and J ends lost 0 bases and 3 bases respectively, with 9 bases between them. The CDR3 loop spans 14 amino acids. In germline, CDR1 is DFQATT, CDR2 SNEGSKA (reference sequence).